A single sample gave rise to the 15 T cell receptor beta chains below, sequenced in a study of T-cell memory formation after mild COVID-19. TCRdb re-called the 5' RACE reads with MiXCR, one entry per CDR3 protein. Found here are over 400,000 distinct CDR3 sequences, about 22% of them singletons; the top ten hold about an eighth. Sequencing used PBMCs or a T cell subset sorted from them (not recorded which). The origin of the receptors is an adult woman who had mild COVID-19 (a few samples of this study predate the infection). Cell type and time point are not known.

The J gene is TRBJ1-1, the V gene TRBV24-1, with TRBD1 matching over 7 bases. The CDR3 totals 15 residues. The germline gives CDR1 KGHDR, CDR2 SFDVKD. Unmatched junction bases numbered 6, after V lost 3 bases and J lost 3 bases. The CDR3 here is CATSDPQTGHTEAFF. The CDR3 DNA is TGTGCCACCAGTGATCCCCAGACAGGGCACACTGAAGCTTTCTTT.

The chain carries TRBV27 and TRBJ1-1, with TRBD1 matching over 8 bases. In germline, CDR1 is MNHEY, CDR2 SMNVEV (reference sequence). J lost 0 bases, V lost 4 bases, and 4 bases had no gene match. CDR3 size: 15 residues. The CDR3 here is CASSSKTGVNTEAFF. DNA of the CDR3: TGTGCCAGCAGTTCCAAGACAGGGGTGAACACTGAAGCTTTCTTT.

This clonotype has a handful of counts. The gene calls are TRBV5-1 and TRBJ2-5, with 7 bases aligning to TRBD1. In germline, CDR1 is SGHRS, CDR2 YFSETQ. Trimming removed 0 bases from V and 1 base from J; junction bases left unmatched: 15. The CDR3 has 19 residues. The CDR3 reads CASSLVPLGWDSSQETQYF. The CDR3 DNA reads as TGCGCCAGCAGCTTGGTTCCCCTCGGCTGGGACAGCAGCCAAGAGACCCAGTACTTC. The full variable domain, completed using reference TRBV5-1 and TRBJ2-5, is KAGVTQTPRYLIKTRGQQVTLSCSPISGHRSVSWYQQTPGQGLQFLFEYFSETQRNKGNFPGRFSGRQFSNSRSEMNVSTLELGDSALYLCASSLVPLGWDSSQETQYFGPGTRLLVL.

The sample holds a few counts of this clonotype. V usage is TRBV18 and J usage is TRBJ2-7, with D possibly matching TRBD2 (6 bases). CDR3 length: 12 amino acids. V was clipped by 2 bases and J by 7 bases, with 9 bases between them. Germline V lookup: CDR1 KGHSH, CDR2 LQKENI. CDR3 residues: CASSPGGLEQYF. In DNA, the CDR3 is TGTGCCAGCTCACCAGGAGGGCTAGAGCAGTACTTC.

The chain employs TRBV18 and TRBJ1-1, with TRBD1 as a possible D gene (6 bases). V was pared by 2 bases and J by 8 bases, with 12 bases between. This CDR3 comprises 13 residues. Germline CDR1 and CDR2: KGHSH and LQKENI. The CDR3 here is CASSPGDRTEAFF. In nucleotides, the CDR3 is TGTGCCAGCTCACCAGGAGACAGGACCGAAGCTTTCTTT. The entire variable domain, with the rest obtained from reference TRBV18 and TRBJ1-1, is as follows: NAGVMQNPRHLVRRRGQEARLRCSPMKGHSHVYWYRQLPEEGLKFMVYLQKENIIDESGMPKERFSAEFPKEGPSILRIQQVVRGDSAAYFCASSPGDRTEAFFGQGTRLTVV.

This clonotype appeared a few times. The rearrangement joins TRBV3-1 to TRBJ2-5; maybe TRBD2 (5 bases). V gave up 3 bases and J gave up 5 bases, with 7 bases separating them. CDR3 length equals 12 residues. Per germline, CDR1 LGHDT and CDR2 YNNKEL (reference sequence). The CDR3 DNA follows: TGTGCCAGCAGCCACGGGATCGAGACCCAGTACTTC. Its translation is CASSHGIETQYF.

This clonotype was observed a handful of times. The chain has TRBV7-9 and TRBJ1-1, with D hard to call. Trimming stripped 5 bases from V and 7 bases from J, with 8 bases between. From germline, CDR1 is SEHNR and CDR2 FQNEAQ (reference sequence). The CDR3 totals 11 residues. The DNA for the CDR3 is TGTGCCAGCAGCGAGTGGCGTGAAGCTTTCTTT. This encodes CASSEWREAFF. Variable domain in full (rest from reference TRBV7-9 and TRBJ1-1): DTGVSQNPRHKITKRGQNVTFRCDPISEHNRLYWYRQTLGQGPEFLTYFQNEAQLEKSRLLSDRFSAERPKGSFSTLEIQRTEQGDSAMYLCASSEWREAFFGQGTRLTVV.

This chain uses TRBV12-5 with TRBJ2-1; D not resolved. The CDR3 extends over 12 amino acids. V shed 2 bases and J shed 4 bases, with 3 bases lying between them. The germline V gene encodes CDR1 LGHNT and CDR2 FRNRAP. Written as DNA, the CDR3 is TGTGCTAGTGGTTTGCGATACAATGAGCAGTTCTTC. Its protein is CASGLRYNEQFF.

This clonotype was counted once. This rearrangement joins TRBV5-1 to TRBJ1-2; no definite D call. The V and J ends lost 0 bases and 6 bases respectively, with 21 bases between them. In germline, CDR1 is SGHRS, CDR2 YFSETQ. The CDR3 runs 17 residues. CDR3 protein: CASSLDHLGDLGDGYTF. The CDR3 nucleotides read TGCGCCAGCAGCTTGGACCACCTCGGAGATTTGGGCGATGGCTACACCTTC.

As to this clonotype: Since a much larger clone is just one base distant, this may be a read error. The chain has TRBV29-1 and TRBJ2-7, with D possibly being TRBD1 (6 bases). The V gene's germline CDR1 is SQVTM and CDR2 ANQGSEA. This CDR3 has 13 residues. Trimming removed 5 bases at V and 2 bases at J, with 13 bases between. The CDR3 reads CSVSGKGAYEQYF. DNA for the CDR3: TGCAGCGTTTCTGGAAAGGGGGCCTACGAGCAGTACTTC.

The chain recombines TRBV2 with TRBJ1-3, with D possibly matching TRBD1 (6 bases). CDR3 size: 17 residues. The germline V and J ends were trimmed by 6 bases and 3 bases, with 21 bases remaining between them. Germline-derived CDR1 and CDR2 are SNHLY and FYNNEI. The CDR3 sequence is CASRVPDSKGFGNTIYF. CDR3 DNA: TGTGCCAGCAGGGTACCGGACAGTAAAGGGTTTGGAAACACCATATATTTT.

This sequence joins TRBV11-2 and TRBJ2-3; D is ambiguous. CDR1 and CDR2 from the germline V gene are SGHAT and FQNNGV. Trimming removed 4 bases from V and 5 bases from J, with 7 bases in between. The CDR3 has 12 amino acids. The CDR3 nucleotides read TGTGCCAGCAGCTGGACGTTAGATACGCAGTATTTT. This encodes CASSWTLDTQYF.

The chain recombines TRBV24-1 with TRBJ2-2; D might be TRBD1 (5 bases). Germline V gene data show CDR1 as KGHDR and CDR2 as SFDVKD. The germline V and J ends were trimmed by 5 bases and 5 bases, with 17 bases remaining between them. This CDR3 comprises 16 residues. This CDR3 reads CATSATQGSSTGELFF. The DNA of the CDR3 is TGTGCCACCAGTGCAACGCAGGGAAGCTCGACCGGGGAGCTGTTTTTT.

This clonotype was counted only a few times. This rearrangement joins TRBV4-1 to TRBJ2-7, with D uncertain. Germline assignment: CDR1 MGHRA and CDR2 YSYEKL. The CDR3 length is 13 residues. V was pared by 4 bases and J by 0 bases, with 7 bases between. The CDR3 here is CASSPSASYEQYF. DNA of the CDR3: TGCGCCAGCAGCCCCTCAGCCTCCTACGAGCAGTACTTC.

CDR3 coding DNA: TGTGCCAGCAGCATGGGGGAGGGGGCGAGCGAGCAGTACTTC. This translates into CASSMGEGASEQYF. V is TRBV12-3 or TRBV12-4 and J is TRBJ2-7; D might be TRBD1 or TRBD2, each matching 7 bases. This CDR3 is 14 amino acids long. Trimming took 6 bases from V and 6 from J, leaving 18 bases between them.